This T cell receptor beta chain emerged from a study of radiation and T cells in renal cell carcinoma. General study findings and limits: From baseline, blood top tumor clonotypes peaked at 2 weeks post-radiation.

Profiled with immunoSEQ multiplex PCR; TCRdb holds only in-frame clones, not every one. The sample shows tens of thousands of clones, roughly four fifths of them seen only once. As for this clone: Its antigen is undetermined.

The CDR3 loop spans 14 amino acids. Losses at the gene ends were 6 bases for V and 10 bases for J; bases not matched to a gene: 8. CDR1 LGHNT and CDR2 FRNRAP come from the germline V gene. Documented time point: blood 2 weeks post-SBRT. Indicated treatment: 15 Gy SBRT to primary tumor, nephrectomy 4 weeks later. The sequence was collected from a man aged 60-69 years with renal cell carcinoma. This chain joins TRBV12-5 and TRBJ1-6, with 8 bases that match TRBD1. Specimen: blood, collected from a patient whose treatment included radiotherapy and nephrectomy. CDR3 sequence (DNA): TGTGCTAGTGGCCAGGACAGGGTTTTCTCACCCCTCCACTTT. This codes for CASGQDRVFSPLHF. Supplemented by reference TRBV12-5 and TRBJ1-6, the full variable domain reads DARVTQTPRHKVTEMGQEVTMRCQPILGHNTVFWYRQTMMQGLELLAYFRNRAPLDDSGMPKDRFSAEMPDATLATLKIQPSEPRDSAVYFCASGQDRVFSPLHFGNGTRLTVT.